This T cell receptor beta chain appears in the sequencing data of a study of blood T cell repertoires in COVID-19 (dated by TCRdb to about 2020). For the study in its entirety: Samples from collaborators originated in the United States, Italy and Spain and spanned both the acute and convalescent phases of COVID-19. The material from the prospective study consisted of cDNA or gDNA derived from T cells, B-cell-depleted T cells, or PBMCs. Deeply sampled blood TCRbeta repertoires from subjects exposed to, actively infected with, or recovered from COVID-19 were included in the dataset. The repertoires were made available in a free public database intended to serve as a resource for research on the immune response to SARS-CoV-2. Samples were obtained from the ongoing ImmuneRACE study (first 160 participants) and from over 1,000 subjects provided by 6 global collaborators. Nearly every sample came with metadata listing a de-identified subject ID, COVID-19 status, age in years and sex. Where available, HLA class I and class II types were taken from metadata supplied by the sample provider and were not determined by assay-based typing.

One collaborating source in Seattle enrolled patients while the patients were actively infected and followed the patients over time throughout the course of disease. Whole blood was collected in K2EDTA tubes by collaborating institutions according to the institutions' own protocols. For TCRbeta analysis, collaborator samples were shipped as frozen whole blood, as isolated PBMCs, or as DNA extracted from either sample type. V is clipped by 3 bases and J by 4 bases, and the sequence between their germline boundaries is 15 bases long. The CDR3 contains 15 residues, cysteine and phenylalanine counted. The entry retains the CDR3 DNA only, 45 bases that are in frame from base 1. CDR1 and CDR2 (MDHEN, SYDVKM) derive from the germline V gene. Concerning this clone: Its antigen specificity is not known. No base quality values were provided; no much bigger clone lies one nucleotide off.

TCRbeta CDR3 regions were amplified from genomic DNA by means of the immunoSEQ Assay, a bias-controlled multiplex PCR. In the paper's pipeline: Within the assay, amplification of reference gene primers was used to estimate how many nucleated cells each sample contained. To quantify the absolute abundance of each unique TCRbeta CDR3 rearrangement, sequence reads were collapsed and filtered. For each sample, productive Simpson clonality was calculated as the square root of Simpson's diversity index over productive rearrangements. Drawn from immuneACCESS, this table holds only the in-frame rearrangements with V and J called that TCRdb kept. Clones are partly lost; checked studies trace under half to an unresolved V gene and leave the rest unexplained. The V and J calls and clone size were taken over from that table, and D and trimming were inferred from the DNA. The sample data list about 180,000 clones, and around four fifths of these were observed just once. 7.6% of the sample is taken by the ten largest.

Results the study describes overall, beyond this receptor: How much clinical and demographic metadata was included differed by source and by participant, and the metadata was provided uncurated.

The sample comprised peripheral blood. Recombination connected TRBV28 to TRBJ1-1, and TRBD1 may be the D gene, going by 5 matching bases. This receptor was identified in a woman aged 70-85 years with COVID-19, enrolled during active disease. The nucleotides are TGTGCCAGCAGTTTTGGCCTTTTGGGGCTCACTGAAGCTTTCTTT. Its amino acids are CASSFGLLGLTEAFF.